This T cell receptor (beta chain) was identified during a study of blood T cell repertoires in COVID-19. Study at large: COVID-19 samples, acute and convalescent, were from the United States, Italy and Spain. T cells, B-cell-depleted T cells, or PBMCs provided the cDNA or gDNA that served as material.

In the source study's methods: Estimated nucleated cell counts came from reference gene primer amplification. This table comes from immunoSEQ multiplex PCR, and its TCRdb copy is limited to in-frame clones, with some not included. Clone size and the V and J calls come from that table; the DNA yielded D and trimming. The data contain tens of thousands of clones, roughly 80% of them seen just once; the ten biggest clones take up 18%. In germline, CDR1 is SGHDN, CDR2 FVKESK. CDR3 length equals 13 residues. V gave up 1 base and J gave up 3 bases, with 6 bases separating them. The V call is TRBV14, the J call TRBJ1-2; no firm D call. Sequencing used peripheral blood. This clonotype was obtained from a woman aged 60-75 years with acute or convalescent COVID-19. The CDR3 DNA sequence: TGTGCCAGCAGCCAAGGAGTGCACTATGGCTACACCTTC. Translating gives CASSQGVHYGYTF.